These 10 T cell receptor beta chains originate from one sample sequenced in a study of metastatic and nonmetastatic thyroid tumors. From the PCR reads, TCRdb re-called clones with MiXCR. The table has 20,000 to 25,000 clones, about 40% seen once; the top ten hold about a fifth. The entire patient cohort was treatment-naive prior to thyroid surgery. Sequenced material: blood. All receptors derive from a male donor with papillary thyroid cancer or a benign thyroid nodule (not recorded which). Some clones in this sample may be carry-over from other donors' samples.

The rearrangement joins TRBV6-5 to TRBJ2-7, with 7 nucleotides matching TRBD1. The CDR3 spans 15 residues. Germline values: CDR1 MNHEY, CDR2 SVGAGI. V lost 4 bases to trimming and J lost 3 bases; unmatched junction nucleotides: 9. The CDR3 bases are TGTGCCAGCAGTTCCTCGACAGGGCAGGGCTACGAGCAGTACTTC. Translating it yields CASSSSTGQGYEQYF.

The rearrangement links TRBV7-6 to TRBJ2-3; 12 bases are shared with TRBD2. Germline V gene data show CDR1 as SGHVS and CDR2 as FNYEAQ. The ends lost 5 bases at V and 6 bases at J; junction bases unmatched: 15. The CDR3 spans 18 residues. For the CDR3, the DNA is TGTGCCAGCAGCCGCTTGACTAGCGGGAGCTTAGATGGGGATACGCAGTATTTT. It translates to CASSRLTSGSLDGDTQYF. The full variable domain, its missing parts supplied by reference TRBV7-6 and TRBJ2-3, is GAGVSQSPRYKVTKRGQDVALRCDPISGHVSLYWYRQALGQGPEFLTYFNYEAQQDKSGLPNDRFSAERPEGSISTLTIQRTEQRDSAMYRCASSRLTSGSLDGDTQYFGPGTRLTVL.

This chain links TRBV4-1 with TRBJ2-7; D uncertain. In germline, CDR1 is MGHRA, CDR2 YSYEKL. Trimming stripped 0 bases from V and 1 base from J, with 7 bases between. This CDR3 is built from 14 residues. The CDR3 DNA sequence: TGCGCCAGCAGCCAAGAATGGGTGTCCTACGAGCAGTACTTC. It yields the protein CASSQEWVSYEQYF.

The CDR3 DNA is TGTGCTAGCGCTTCAGGGAGAACCACTGAAGCTTTCTTT. It yields the protein CASASGRTTEAFF. This rearrangement joins TRBV12-5 to TRBJ1-1; D perhaps matches TRBD1 (5 bases). The CDR3 has 13 residues. V lost 9 bases and J 4 bases, leaving 15 bases between the germline ends. The V gene's germline CDR1 is LGHNT and CDR2 FRNRAP.

This clone was seen more than once but under ten times. A read error is possible here, since a much larger clone lies one base away. J is TRBJ2-7 and V is TRBV6-5, with D unclear. CDR1 is MNHEY, CDR2 SVGAGI, per germline. The CDR3 consists of 14 residues. The CDR3 loop reads CAGSYSPGRDEQYF. The CDR3 DNA is TGTGCCGGCAGTTACTCTCCAGGCCGGGACGAGCAGTACTTC.

This chain links TRBV30 with TRBJ1-2, with D unclear. The CDR3 spans 15 residues. The V end was cut by 0 bases, the J end by 2 bases, with 13 bases between. Germline CDR1 GTSNPN, CDR2 SVGIG (reference sequence). The CDR3 DNA follows: TGTGCCTGGAGTGTAAGGGCCAGGCACAACTATGGCTACACCTTC. It yields the protein CAWSVRARHNYGYTF.

This clone was seen a handful of times. The CDR3 DNA reads TGTGCCAGCAGTCCCCACCTGGGGGGCACTGAAGCTTTCTTT. This codes for CASSPHLGGTEAFF. The chain recombines TRBV28 with TRBJ1-1, with D perhaps matching TRBD1 (5 bases). The CDR3 contains 14 residues. In germline, CDR1 is MDHEN, CDR2 SYDVKM. Trimming pared 5 bases from V and 4 bases from J, leaving 14 bases between.

This chain uses TRBV9 with TRBJ1-1; D perhaps matches TRBD1 (5 bases). V was cut by 4 bases and J by 11 bases, with 12 bases left in between. This CDR3 spans 11 amino acids. Germline loops: CDR1 SGDLS, CDR2 YYNGEE. In nucleotides, the CDR3 is TGTGCCAGCAGCTCCGGCGAGGGGGCTTTCTTT. This codes for CASSSGEGAFF.

This clone is medium-sized. The V call is TRBV28, the J call TRBJ2-5, with a weak D call TRBD2 (6 bases). The CDR3 totals 14 residues. Between the trimmed V and J ends, which lost 1 base and 3 bases, there was a span of 9 bases. Germline assignment: CDR1 MDHEN and CDR2 SYDVKM. Here the CDR3 reads CASSLSGGKETQYF. Here the CDR3 DNA reads TGTGCCAGCAGTTTATCAGGAGGGAAAGAGACCCAGTACTTC. Full variable domain (remainder filled in from reference TRBV28 and TRBJ2-5): DVKVTQSSRYLVKRTGEKVFLECVQDMDHENMFWYRQDPGLGLRLIYFSYDVKMKEKGDIPEGYSVSREKKERFSLILESASTNQTSMYLCASSLSGGKETQYFGPGTRLLVL.

To note about this clone: A junction boundary mismatches the germline segment, possibly from a read error. The rearrangement uses TRBV19 and TRBJ2-3; tentative D call: TRBD2 (5 bases). The CDR3 totals 13 residues. Germline-derived CDR1 and CDR2 are LNHDA and SQIVND (reference sequence). For the CDR3, the DNA is TGTGCCAGTAGTCAGGACTTGGAAGATATGCAGTATTTT. This encodes CASSQDLEDMQYF.